The present entry profiles one TCR beta chain with its context. The data originate from a study of monozygotic twins with inflammatory bowel disease. TCRdb re-called the 5' RACE reads and gives one entry per CDR3 protein, without DNA. Its table records 420,000 or so distinct CDR3 sequences. This CDR3 contains 15 residues. Per the germline V gene, CDR1 is ENHRY and CDR2 is SYGVKD. The source is a human donor with ulcerative colitis or Crohn's disease, or a healthy co-twin of an affected twin (not recorded which). V and J are TRBV10-3 and TRBJ2-3. Material for sequencing was blood. CDR3: CAISEFGDPTDTQYF.